A single sample is the source of the 25 T cell receptor beta chains below, sequenced in a study of radiotherapy plus CTLA-4 blockade in lung cancer. The repertoire was sequenced with immunoSEQ multiplex PCR; TCRdb's copy has only in-frame clones and lacks some. The sample gives around 95,000 clones, 83% of which show up once; 0.75% to 0.85% is in the top ten. This specimen consisted of peripheral blood, obtained from a patient treated with radiotherapy plus ipilimumab. These receptors were collected from a human donor with non-small cell lung cancer who had stable disease on radiotherapy plus ipilimumab.

V and J are TRBV28 and TRBJ2-7, with D tentatively TRBD1 (6 bases). The CDR3 covers 14 residues. Germline lookup yields CDR1 MDHEN and CDR2 SYDVKM. Between the trimmed V and J ends, which lost 2 bases and 0 bases, there was a span of 8 bases. The CDR3 bases are TGTGCCAGCAGTTTAACAGGGAGCTCCTACGAGCAGTACTTC. This gives the protein CASSLTGSSYEQYF.

The chain joins TRBV30 to TRBJ2-7, with D hard to call. Looked up from germline, CDR1 is GTSNPN and CDR2 is SVGIG (reference sequence). The CDR3 is 13 residues long. Trimming cost V 0 bases and J 5 bases, with 11 bases left between them. This chain's CDR3 is CAWSVVRSHEQYF. CDR3 sequence (DNA): TGTGCCTGGAGTGTGGTCCGTTCTCACGAGCAGTACTTC.

V usage is TRBV13 and J usage is TRBJ2-7; D is perhaps TRBD1 (6 bases). Looked up from germline, CDR1 is PRHDT and CDR2 is FYEKMQ (reference sequence). There are 12 residues in the CDR3. Trimming removed 8 bases from V and 2 bases from J, with 10 bases in between. The CDR3 DNA reads as TGTGCCAGCCGCCGGGACACCTACGAGCAGTACTTC. Encoded protein: CASRRDTYEQYF.

This clone has a handful of counts. The CDR3 DNA reads as TGTGCCAGCTCACCGGCTCTAAATCAGCCCCAGCATTTT. As protein: CASSPALNQPQHF. The V and J genes are TRBV18 and TRBJ1-5; D not resolved. The germline V gene has CDR1 KGHSH and CDR2 LQKENI. This CDR3 region has 13 residues. V lost 3 bases and J lost 4, with 7 bases in between.

The chain links TRBV28 to TRBJ2-3; D might be TRBD1 (6 bases). Germline assignment: CDR1 MDHEN and CDR2 SYDVKM. V lost 2 bases, J lost 4 bases, and 10 bases lay in between. This CDR3 has 14 amino acids. This CDR3 is CASSLQGRADTQYF. In nucleotides, the CDR3 is TGTGCCAGCAGTTTACAGGGGCGGGCAGATACGCAGTATTTT.

The genes are TRBV6-1 and TRBJ2-2; TRBD2 might be the D (6 bases). Germline V CDR1 and CDR2: MNHNS, SASEGT. CDR3 size: 15 residues. V was pared by 5 bases and J by 2 bases, with 12 bases between. The CDR3 DNA is TGTGCCAGCAGTCCCTCAGGGACTAACACCGGGGAGCTGTTTTTT. It is translated as CASSPSGTNTGELFF.

The chain recombines TRBV5-1 with TRBJ2-7, with 7 positions matching TRBD2. The CDR3 is 13 residues long. The germline V gene encodes CDR1 SGHRS and CDR2 YFSETQ. V was clipped by 4 bases and J by 2 bases; unmatched bases: 3. CDR3 sequence reads: CASSGGTTYEQYF. The CDR3 nucleotides are TGCGCCAGCAGCGGAGGGACTACCTACGAGCAGTACTTC.

CDR3: CASSLPGEKPQHF. The DNA of the CDR3 is TGCGCCAGCAGTCTTCCAGGGGAAAAGCCCCAGCATTTT. V gene TRBV23-1 combines with J gene TRBJ1-5; possible D gene TRBD1, 6 bases. TRBV23-1 has ORF status, its function being uncertain. The CDR3 is made up of 13 amino acids. Trimming stripped 4 bases from V and 8 bases from J, with 12 bases between.

The chain employs TRBV10-3 and TRBJ2-1, with a possible D match to TRBD1 (5 bases). Trimming took 5 bases from V and 8 from J, leaving 13 bases between them. This CDR3 is built from 13 residues. Per the germline V gene, CDR1 is ENHRY and CDR2 is SYGVKD. CDR3 DNA sequence: TGTGCCATCAGTCAAGGGGTGCCGGATGAGCAGTTCTTC. This encodes CAISQGVPDEQFF.

The chain is built from TRBV7-9 and TRBJ2-3, with 8 bases matching TRBD2. From germline, CDR1 is SEHNR and CDR2 FQNEAQ (reference sequence). Trimming at V came to 5 bases and at J to 4 bases, leaving 8 bases not matched to a gene. The CDR3 has 15 residues. CDR3 in amino acids: CASSLESGRSDTQYF. In nucleotides, the CDR3 is TGTGCCAGCAGCCTTGAAAGCGGGAGATCAGATACGCAGTATTTT.

The gene calls are TRBV2 and TRBJ2-2; no definite D call. Per germline, CDR1 SNHLY and CDR2 FYNNEI. V gave up 5 bases and J gave up 3 bases, with 13 bases separating them. The CDR3 runs to 15 residues. CDR3 sequence (DNA): TGTGCCAGCAGTCCCTTTGGCATTGACACCGGGGAGCTGTTTTTT. The encoded protein is CASSPFGIDTGELFF.

The genes are TRBV5-4 and TRBJ2-3, with a weak D call TRBD1 (6 bases). The germline V and J ends were trimmed by 6 bases and 1 base, with 18 bases remaining between them. This CDR3 has 16 residues. Germline CDR1 and CDR2: SGHNT and YYREEE (reference sequence). CDR3 sequence (DNA): TGTGCCAGCACTCTGGACAGCCTTTGGGGCACAGATACGCAGTATTTT. Its protein is CASTLDSLWGTDTQYF.

This chain links TRBV25-1 with TRBJ2-2; D may be TRBD1 (6 bases). Per the germline V gene, CDR1 is MGHDK and CDR2 is SYGVNS. The CDR3 spans 13 residues. Between the trimmed V and J ends, which lost 6 bases and 4 bases, there was a span of 9 bases. CDR3 sequence reads: CASSGQSTGELFF. The DNA for the CDR3 is TGTGCCAGCAGCGGACAGTCCACCGGGGAGCTGTTTTTT. The entire variable domain, with the rest obtained from reference TRBV25-1 and TRBJ2-2, is as follows: EADIYQTPRYLVIGTGKKITLECSQTMGHDKMYWYQQDPGMELHLIHYSYGVNSTEKGDLSSESTVSRIRTEHFPLTLESARPSHTSQYLCASSGQSTGELFFGEGSRLTVL.

The CDR3 sequence is CAIPSGTRSTDTQYF. The CDR3 coding sequence is TGTGCCATCCCTTCCGGGACGAGGAGCACAGATACGCAGTATTTT. This chain connects TRBV7-9 to TRBJ2-3; D may be TRBD1 or TRBD2 (5 bases each). The CDR3 loop spans 15 amino acids. The germline V gene has CDR1 SEHNR and CDR2 FQNEAQ (reference sequence). V gave up 10 bases and J gave up 0 bases, with 17 bases separating them.

With respect to this clone: The germline gene is not matched at one end of the junction; a read error may be the cause. The chain has TRBV14 and TRBJ2-5, with TRBD2 matching 12 bases. Germline CDR1 and CDR2: SGHDN and FVKESK. The CDR3 is 16 residues long. The CDR3: CASSPSGLAGQKTQYF. The CDR3, as DNA: TGTGCCAGCAGCCCATCGGGACTAGCGGGCCAAAAGACCCAGTACTTC.

The chain carries TRBV28 and TRBJ2-1, with D unclear. Germline CDR1 is MDHEN and CDR2 is SYDVKM. V was clipped by 2 bases and J by 0 bases, with 11 bases between them. CDR3 length equals 16 residues. The CDR3 reads CASSLSAASSYNEQFF. In DNA form, the CDR3 reads TGTGCCAGCAGTTTAAGCGCGGCCAGCTCCTACAATGAGCAGTTCTTC.

The CDR3 DNA follows: TGTGCCAGCAGCGCAGACAGGGTCCCCTACGAGCAGTACTTC. It specifies CASSADRVPYEQYF. The chain employs TRBV9 and TRBJ2-7; 7 nucleotides match TRBD1. The CDR3 is 14 residues long. Germline assignment: CDR1 SGDLS and CDR2 YYNGEE. The J segment lost 2 bases and the V segment lost 3 bases, leaving 5 bases of the junction unmatched.

This sequence joins TRBV7-6 and TRBJ2-7, with D unclear. Trimming took off 3 bases at V and 6 bases at J, with 15 bases between the two ends. Germline V gene lookup returns CDR1 SGHVS and CDR2 FNYEAQ. The CDR3 has 14 amino acids. The CDR3 DNA reads as TGTGCCAGCAGCTTCGAGTCCCCCCCCGGCGAGCAGTACTTC. Its protein product is CASSFESPPGEQYF.

The CDR3 coding sequence is TGTGCCAGTAGTCGGGATGGCTACACCTTC. It encodes CASSRDGYTF. The chain joins TRBV19 to TRBJ1-2; D remains ambiguous. The CDR3 spans 10 residues. CDR1 and CDR2 from the germline V gene are LNHDA and SQIVND (reference sequence). V lost 5 bases and J lost 6, with 4 bases in between.

A single count supports this clone. The chain recombines TRBV27 with TRBJ1-1; the match to TRBD1 covers 8 bases. CDR3 length equals 14 residues. Germline V gene sequence: CDR1 MNHEY, CDR2 SMNVEV (reference sequence). J was trimmed by 4 bases and V by 3 bases; bases with no gene match: 4. The CDR3 here is CASSLAGGGTEAFF. CDR3 sequence (DNA): TGTGCCAGCAGTTTGGCAGGGGGCGGCACTGAAGCTTTCTTT.

As for this clone: One end of the junction is discordant with germline, which a read error may explain. The rearrangement uses TRBV18 and TRBJ1-3; D may be TRBD1 (5 bases). CDR3 length: 16 residues. Germline values: CDR1 KGHSH, CDR2 LQKENI. This CDR3 reads CASSPSAGSSGNIIYF. CDR3 sequence (DNA): TGTGCCAGCTCACCATCAGCAGGGAGCTCTGGAAACATCATATATTTT.

The chain uses TRBV7-3 and TRBJ2-5, with D possibly being TRBD2 (6 bases). In germline, CDR1 is SGHTA, CDR2 FQGTGA. The V and J ends lost 2 bases and 2 bases respectively, with 12 bases between them. The CDR3 covers 15 residues. CDR3 protein: CASSLAGTPQETQYF. CDR3 nucleotide sequence: TGTGCCAGCAGCTTAGCGGGGACTCCTCAAGAGACCCAGTACTTC.

This clone was recorded only once. The rearrangement joins TRBV28 to TRBJ2-3, with TRBD2 identical over 9 bases. The CDR3 loop spans 14 amino acids. J gave up 3 bases and V 4 bases, and 2 bases lay outside the gene matches. The germline V gene has CDR1 MDHEN and CDR2 SYDVKM. The CDR3 bases are TGTGCCAGCAGTTCAGCGGGGGGTACAGATACGCAGTATTTT. Protein product: CASSSAGGTDTQYF.

The rearrangement links TRBV7-6 to TRBJ1-6; maybe TRBD1 (5 bases). The germline V gene has CDR1 SGHVS and CDR2 FNYEAQ. V gave up 5 bases and J gave up 10 bases, with 21 bases separating them. There are 16 residues in the CDR3. CDR3 amino acids: CASSARDSGKGSPLHF. The DNA of the CDR3 is TGTGCCAGCAGCGCCCGGGACTCAGGGAAGGGGTCACCCCTCCACTTT. Drawing the rest from reference TRBV7-6 and TRBJ1-6, the complete variable domain is GAGVSQSPRYKVTKRGQDVALRCDPISGHVSLYWYRQALGQGPEFLTYFNYEAQQDKSGLPNDRFSAERPEGSISTLTIQRTEQRDSAMYRCASSARDSGKGSPLHFGNGTRLTVT.

The chain recombines TRBV6-5 with TRBJ1-6; D may be TRBD1 (6 bases). The CDR3 totals 14 residues. With 10 bases removed from V and 8 bases from J, the gap between germline ends came to 18 bases. Germline lookup yields CDR1 MNHEY and CDR2 SVGAGI. CDR3 bases: TGTGCCACCCGGAAGGGACAATATGATTCACCCCTCCACTTT. It yields the protein CATRKGQYDSPLHF.